This T cell receptor beta chain emerged from a study of technical replicates of blood from several donors. Trimming removed 6 bases at V and 3 bases at J, with 11 bases between. This CDR3 has 13 residues. Per germline, CDR1 ENHRY and CDR2 SYGVKD. This clone was seen once. Sequencing was performed with immunoSEQ multiplex PCR; in TCRdb, only in-frame clones are kept and a portion is missing. Of about 94,000 clones in the sample, 95% were seen once. Source material: T cells isolated from PBMCs. J is TRBJ1-2 and V is TRBV10-3; D gene ambiguous. The sequence derives from a human donor in good health. The DNA for the CDR3 is TGTGCCATCAGCACGGGAGAAGACTATGGCTACACCTTC. Its protein product is CAISTGEDYGYTF.